This entry lists 8 T cell receptor beta chains sequenced from one sample in a study of cytomegalovirus exposure and HLA in healthy donors. PCR involved 60 Vbeta and 13 Jbeta primers. TCRdb's table, derived via immunoSEQ multiplex PCR, lists solely in-frame clones and lacks some. The table includes roughly 150,000 clones, over 60% detected once. Source material: PBMCs. The receptors stem from a woman between 40 and 50 years old in good health and CMV-seronegative.

The J gene is TRBJ1-1, the V gene TRBV30; tentative D call: TRBD1 (5 bases). CDR1 and CDR2 (germline): GTSNPN, SVGIG (reference sequence). This CDR3 region has 11 residues. V gave up 0 bases and J gave up 11 bases, with 10 bases separating them. In DNA form, the CDR3 reads TGTGCCTGGAGTGTTCAGGGTTCGGCTTTCTTT. This codes for CAWSVQGSAFF.

The rearrangement joins TRBV5-1 to TRBJ1-4; D unclear. The CDR3 is 15 amino acids. Deletions cut 4 bases from V and 3 bases from J, with 13 bases between. Germline CDR1 is SGHRS and CDR2 is YFSETQ. The CDR3 nucleotides are TGCGCCAGCAGCATCGGGATTACAGCTAATGAAAAACTGTTTTTT. Encoded protein: CASSIGITANEKLFF.

The CDR3 DNA reads TGTGCCAGTAGTATAGTAGGGACTAGCGGGAGTGGGTATGAGCAGTTCTTC. Amino acids: CASSIVGTSGSGYEQFF. This chain joins TRBV19 and TRBJ2-1; 14 positions agree with TRBD2. V lost 1 base and J lost 8; bases outside the gene matches: 7. Germline lookup yields CDR1 LNHDA and CDR2 SQIVND (reference sequence). The CDR3 extends over 17 amino acids.

This chain connects TRBV10-3 to TRBJ2-4; the D is unclear. Trimming pared 0 bases from V and 7 bases from J, leaving 13 bases between. CDR1 is ENHRY and CDR2 is SYGVKD in the germline V gene. The CDR3 consists of 15 residues. Here the CDR3 DNA reads TGTGCCATCAGTGAGTCGCAACAGCCCGCTAACATTCAGTACTTC. Its translation is CAISESQQPANIQYF.

DNA of the CDR3: TGTGCCAGCAGCTCCACCCCGGGACAGGGGGTCTATAATTCACCCCTCCACTTT. This gives the protein CASSSTPGQGVYNSPLHF. This chain connects TRBV13 to TRBJ1-6, with 11 bases that match TRBD1. Germline CDR1 reads PRHDT; CDR2 reads FYEKMQ (reference sequence). V dropped 4 bases and J dropped 3; count of bases not matched to a gene: 8. This CDR3 is built from 18 residues.

This CDR3 reads CAVGDSSADTQYF. DNA of the CDR3: TGTGCCGTCGGGGACAGCTCTGCAGATACGCAGTATTTT. The V gene is TRBV15, the J gene TRBJ2-3, with 7 bases that match TRBD1. CDR3 size: 13 residues. V gave up 11 bases and J gave up 4 bases; unmatched junction bases: 9. Looked up from germline, CDR1 is LNHNV and CDR2 is YYDKDF (reference sequence).

This chain uses TRBV10-1 with TRBJ2-5, with 12 bases fitting TRBD2. V shed 3 bases, J shed 5 bases, and the junction held 4 bases outside the gene matches. Germline-derived CDR1 and CDR2 are WNHNN and SYGVQD (reference sequence). This CDR3 is built from 15 residues. CDR3 sequence (DNA): TGCGCCAGCAGTGACGGACTAGCGGGGTGGGAGACCCAGTACTTC. This gives the protein CASSDGLAGWETQYF.

This clone appeared a few times. The V gene is TRBV5-1, the J gene TRBJ2-2, with 8 bases identical to TRBD2. Germline loops: CDR1 SGHRS, CDR2 YFSETQ. This CDR3 comprises 17 residues. With V trimmed by 3 bases and J by 2 bases, 9 bases remained unmatched. For the CDR3, the DNA is TGCGCCAGCAGCTCACCTTACGGGAGGGGCAACACCGGGGAGCTGTTTTTT. Translation gives CASSSPYGRGNTGELFF. Together with reference TRBV5-1 and TRBJ2-2, the CDR3 gives the full variable domain: KAGVTQTPRYLIKTRGQQVTLSCSPISGHRSVSWYQQTPGQGLQFLFEYFSETQRNKGNFPGRFSGRQFSNSRSEMNVSTLELGDSALYLCASSSPYGRGNTGELFFGEGSRLTVL.